The source of this T cell receptor beta chain is a study of T-cell memory formation after mild COVID-19. Notes on the study in general: Cross-reactive memory seemingly joined, as some responding clones were found in pre-infection memory. From day 15 to 85, contracting clones were balanced between CD4 and CD8, whereas later expanders leaned toward CD4+. CD4+ contracting clones were mainly CM and EM; CD8+ ones, EMRA.

Comment on this clonotype: The antigen is not known.

UMIs and sample barcodes were carried by the TCR alpha and TCR beta cDNA libraries that 5'RACE produced using constant-segment primers. MiXCR was run by TCRdb on the 5' RACE reads, yielding one entry per CDR3 protein. The data hold 220,000 or so distinct CDR3 sequences, with 9.5% to 10% observed a single time. The sequencing sample was made of PBMCs or a T cell subset sorted from them (not recorded which). This TCR derives from a man younger than 35 who had mild COVID-19 (a few samples of this study predate the infection). Cell type and time point are not known.

In DNA form, the CDR3 reads TGTGCCAGCAGCTCGACGGCCCTTAGCAATCAGCCCCAGCATTTT. This gives the protein CASSSTALSNQPQHF. The rearrangement links TRBV9 to TRBJ1-5; D gene unclear. This CDR3 comprises 15 residues. Trimming removed 4 bases from V and 0 bases from J, with 11 bases in between. Germline V gives CDR1 SGDLS, CDR2 YYNGEE. Using reference TRBV9 and TRBJ1-5 for the parts outside the CDR3, the full variable domain is DSGVTQTPKHLITATGQRVTLRCSPRSGDLSVYWYQQSLDQGLQFLIQYYNGEERAKGNILERFSAQQFPDLHSELNLSSLELGDSALYFCASSSTALSNQPQHFGDGTRLSIL.